A selection of T cell receptor beta chains follows, all from one sample in a study of neoadjuvant nivolumab and ipilimumab in lung cancer. Generated by immunoSEQ multiplex PCR, the TCRdb table keeps only in-frame clones and is missing some. Here the sample spans 25,000 to 30,000 clones, about 78% being singletons. The material was tumor tissue, obtained after neoadjuvant nivolumab, alone or with ipilimumab, at or shortly before surgery. Receptors originate from an adult with non-small cell lung cancer. CDR3s include the opening cysteine and the closing phenylalanine or tryptophan. Fields, in order: J gene, D gene, clone size, V gene, CDR3 DNA, CDR3 protein. A D gene is named only where the DNA matches it firmly. Clone sizes are given selectively: once, few, many, or a class where the clone is expanded.

j_gene: TRBJ2-1; d_gene: TRBD2; abundance: once; v_gene: TRBV7-9; CDR3nt: TGTGCCAGCAGCTTATGGACTAGCGGGGGGAGGGATGAGCAGTTCTTC; CDR3aa: CASSLWTSGGRDEQFF
j_gene: TRBJ1-2; d_gene: TRBD1; abundance: NA; v_gene: TRBV2; CDR3nt: TGTGCCAGCAGGCTGACAGGGGACTATGGCTACACCTTC; CDR3aa: CASRLTGDYGYTF
j_gene: TRBJ1-1; d_gene: NA; abundance: NA; v_gene: TRBV7-9; CDR3nt: TGTGCCAGCAGCCAGGGACATACGAACACTGAAGCTTTCTTT; CDR3aa: CASSQGHTNTEAFF
j_gene: TRBJ2-1; d_gene: NA; abundance: NA; v_gene: TRBV11-3; CDR3nt: TGTGCCAGCAGCTTAGGGTCTAGCTTCCACAATGAGCAGTTCTTC; CDR3aa: CASSLGSSFHNEQFF
j_gene: TRBJ1-2; d_gene: TRBD1; abundance: NA; v_gene: TRBV4-1; CDR3nt: TGCGCCAGCAGCCAAGATGCAGGGGGGAAATATGGCTACACCTTC; CDR3aa: CASSQDAGGKYGYTF
j_gene: TRBJ2-1; d_gene: NA; abundance: NA; v_gene: TRBV7-4; CDR3nt: TGTGCCAGCAGCTTAACGCAGGGTTTCTACAATGAGCAGTTCTTC; CDR3aa: CASSLTQGFYNEQFF
j_gene: TRBJ1-2; d_gene: NA; abundance: few; v_gene: TRBV20-1; CDR3nt: TGCAGTGCCAGCAGGGATGGCTACACCTTC; CDR3aa: CSASRDGYTF
j_gene: TRBJ1-1; d_gene: NA; abundance: NA; v_gene: TRBV18; CDR3nt: TGTGCCAGCTCACCGGGCGGGGACATGAACACTGAAGCTTTCTTT; CDR3aa: CASSPGGDMNTEAFF
j_gene: TRBJ1-1; d_gene: NA; abundance: NA; v_gene: TRBV6-5; CDR3nt: TGTGCCAGCAGTTACTCCAACAAGGCGGACACTGAAGCTTTCTTT; CDR3aa: CASSYSNKADTEAFF
j_gene: TRBJ1-2; d_gene: NA; abundance: once; v_gene: TRBV18; CDR3nt: TGTGCCAGCTCACCACTCCAGGCACAAAACTATGGCTACACCTTC; CDR3aa: CASSPLQAQNYGYTF
j_gene: TRBJ2-3; d_gene: NA; abundance: once; v_gene: TRBV7-9; CDR3nt: TGTGCCAGCAGCTTCGACCCGCGGGATAGCCGCGCAGATACGCAGTATTTT; CDR3aa: CASSFDPRDSRADTQYF
j_gene: TRBJ2-5; d_gene: NA; abundance: medium-sized; v_gene: TRBV2; CDR3nt: TGTGCCAGCAGTGAGGGCGAGTACCAAGAGACCCAGTACTTC; CDR3aa: CASSEGEYQETQYF
j_gene: TRBJ2-3; d_gene: TRBD2; abundance: few; v_gene: TRBV2; CDR3nt: TGTGCCAGCAGTGTTCCTAGCGGGGGCACAGATACGCAGTATTTT; CDR3aa: CASSVPSGGTDTQYF
j_gene: TRBJ1-1; d_gene: NA; abundance: once; v_gene: TRBV7-2; CDR3nt: TGTGCCAGCAGCTTAGTGTCCGTGGGGGGCGGCATGAACACTGAAGCTTTCTTT; CDR3aa: CASSLVSVGGGMNTEAFF
j_gene: TRBJ1-4; d_gene: NA; abundance: NA; v_gene: TRBV9; CDR3nt: TGTGCCAGCAGCGTAGAATCACCCGGGAAATATGAAAAACTGTTTTTT; CDR3aa: CASSVESPGKYEKLFF
j_gene: TRBJ2-7; d_gene: NA; abundance: NA; v_gene: TRBV7-2; CDR3nt: TGTGCCAGCAGCTTAGAAACAGTGAGCTCCTACGAGCAGTACTTC; CDR3aa: CASSLETVSSYEQYF
j_gene: TRBJ1-1; d_gene: NA; abundance: NA; v_gene: TRBV5-6; CDR3nt: TGTGCCAGCAGCTTCTGGGGCAGGGCGAACACTGAAGCTTTCTTT; CDR3aa: CASSFWGRANTEAFF
j_gene: TRBJ2-1; d_gene: NA; abundance: NA; v_gene: TRBV11-2; CDR3nt: TGTGCCAGCAGCTTAGATATTAGGGGGGGCCAGAATGAGCAGTTCTTC; CDR3aa: CASSLDIRGGQNEQFF
j_gene: TRBJ1-2; d_gene: TRBD1; abundance: NA; v_gene: TRBV2; CDR3nt: TGTGCCAGCAGCGCGGGACAGCAATCCTATGGCTACACCTTC; CDR3aa: CASSAGQQSYGYTF
j_gene: TRBJ1-1; d_gene: NA; abundance: NA; v_gene: TRBV6-6; CDR3nt: TGTGCCAGCACCCCTACACGCACTGAAGCTTTCTTT; CDR3aa: CASTPTRTEAFF
j_gene: TRBJ1-2; d_gene: NA; abundance: NA; v_gene: TRBV2; CDR3nt: TGTGCCAGCAGTGAATCCGCCAGTTTCTATGGCTACACCTTC; CDR3aa: CASSESASFYGYTF
j_gene: TRBJ1-2; d_gene: NA; abundance: NA; v_gene: TRBV29-1; CDR3nt: TGCAGCGCCCTGAGTCTGGATGCCTATGGCTACACCTTC; CDR3aa: CSALSLDAYGYTF